Listed here are 14 T cell receptor beta chains from one sample, sequenced in a study of cytomegalovirus exposure and HLA in healthy donors (dated by TCRdb to 2015 to 2018). The method behind the library was the immunoSEQ multiplex PCR assay. For the multiplex PCR, a mixture combining 60 forward primers for TCR Vbeta segments and 13 reverse primers for TCR Jbeta segments was used. Imported from immuneACCESS, the table was reduced by TCRdb to in-frame sequences with V and J called. These copies leave out some clones; in studies compared against another copy, an unresolved V gene accounts for under half, and the cause of the remainder is not known. The sample table holds about 180,000 clones, of which over 65% were seen once. The ten largest make up less than 1.5% of the sample. Sequencing was performed on PBMCs. The receptors stem from a woman aged 25 to 45 in good health and CMV-seropositive.

The V call is TRBV6-1, the J call TRBJ1-2, with TRBD1 as a possible D gene (5 bases). CDR1 MNHNS and CDR2 SASEGT come from the germline V gene. Trimming stripped 5 bases from V and 9 bases from J, with 13 bases between. The CDR3 runs 12 residues. The CDR3 protein is CASSTGLGSYTF. The CDR3, as DNA: TGTGCCAGCAGTACGGGACTTGGCAGCTACACCTTC.

J is TRBJ2-7 and V is TRBV10-3; a possible D gene is TRBD2 (6 bases). Germline V CDR1 and CDR2: ENHRY, SYGVKD. The CDR3 is made up of 15 amino acids. Trimming left V 6 bases short and J 0 bases short, with 15 bases between. DNA of the CDR3: TGTGCCATCAGGGAGGGAGCCCCACGCTCCTACGAGCAGTACTTC. It specifies CAIREGAPRSYEQYF.

Only a few counts were recorded for this clone. V gene TRBV7-2 combines with J gene TRBJ1-2; D might be TRBD1 (6 bases). Germline-derived CDR1 and CDR2 are SGHTA and FQGNSA. The CDR3 contains 14 residues. Trimming cost V 1 base and J 2 bases, with 8 bases left between them. DNA for the CDR3: TGTGCCAGCAGCTTAGGGCAGGGGAACTATGGCTACACCTTC. It is translated as CASSLGQGNYGYTF. Full variable domain (rest looked up from reference TRBV7-2 and TRBJ1-2): GAGVSQSPSNKVTEKGKDVELRCDPISGHTALYWYRQSLGQGLEFLIYFQGNSAPDKSGLPSDRFSAERTGGSVSTLTIQRTQQEDSAVYLCASSLGQGNYGYTFGSGTRLTVV.

The chain couples TRBV18 to TRBJ2-7; 11 nucleotides line up with TRBD2. CDR1 is KGHSH, CDR2 LQKENI, per germline. The CDR3 has 16 residues. Trimming at V came to 2 bases and at J to 1 base, leaving 4 bases not matched to a gene. The chain's CDR3 is CASSPSTSGGSYEQYF. The CDR3 DNA follows: TGTGCCAGCTCACCATCCACTAGCGGGGGTTCCTACGAGCAGTACTTC. Complete variable domain (other parts from reference TRBV18 and TRBJ2-7): NAGVMQNPRHLVRRRGQEARLRCSPMKGHSHVYWYRQLPEEGLKFMVYLQKENIIDESGMPKERFSAEFPKEGPSILRIQQVVRGDSAAYFCASSPSTSGGSYEQYFGPGTRLTVT.

This clone was counted a single time. The V gene is TRBV5-1, the J gene TRBJ2-3; 8 bases line up with TRBD1. This CDR3 contains 17 residues. Per the germline V gene, CDR1 is SGHRS and CDR2 is YFSETQ. After removal of 3 bases from V and 3 bases from J, the junction contained 12 bases not matched to a gene. The CDR3 region has the DNA TGCGCCAGCAGCTCAATCCCCCAGGGGGCTATAACAGATACGCAGTATTTT. Translation: CASSSIPQGAITDTQYF. Using reference TRBV5-1 and TRBJ2-3 for the parts outside the CDR3, the full variable domain is KAGVTQTPRYLIKTRGQQVTLSCSPISGHRSVSWYQQTPGQGLQFLFEYFSETQRNKGNFPGRFSGRQFSNSRSEMNVSTLELGDSALYLCASSSIPQGAITDTQYFGPGTRLTVL.

This sequence joins TRBV2 and TRBJ1-2; D is perhaps TRBD1 (5 bases). The CDR3 totals 14 residues. CDR1 is SNHLY, CDR2 FYNNEI, per germline. The ends were cut back, 2 bases at V and 8 bases at J, with 15 bases in the middle. This chain's CDR3 is CASSENRGMEGYTF. In DNA, the CDR3 is TGTGCCAGCAGTGAAAACCGGGGGATGGAGGGCTACACCTTC.

The chain is built from TRBV10-3 and TRBJ2-7; no definite D call. Trimming removed 6 bases from V and 3 bases from J, with 12 bases in between. Germline V gene sequence: CDR1 ENHRY, CDR2 SYGVKD. The length of the CDR3 is 13 residues. The CDR3, as DNA: TGTGCCATCAGGATTGACTCGAACTACGAGCAGTACTTC. Residues: CAIRIDSNYEQYF.

This chain links TRBV5-7 with TRBJ2-1; D is ambiguous. TRBV5-7 is an open reading frame whose function is uncertain. V lost 4 bases, J lost 6 bases, and 20 bases lay in between. This CDR3 comprises 16 residues. CDR3: CASSQFLATNGNEQFF. DNA for the CDR3: TGTGCCAGCAGCCAATTTTTAGCAACCAATGGCAATGAGCAGTTCTTC.

The CDR3 DNA reads TGTGCCAGCAGCCTACTAGCGGGAGGGGTTTCCGGGGAGCTGTTTTTT. It yields the protein CASSLLAGGVSGELFF. V usage is TRBV4-2 and J usage is TRBJ2-2; 13 positions match TRBD2. With V trimmed by 4 bases and J by 6 bases, 5 bases remained unmatched. This CDR3 has 16 amino acids. Germline assignment: CDR1 LGHNA and CDR2 YNFKEQ.

The chain uses TRBV29-1 and TRBJ2-2; D might be TRBD1 (6 bases). The CDR3 length is 12 residues. Trimming took off 7 bases at V and 5 bases at J, with 11 bases between the two ends. The V gene's germline CDR1 is SQVTM and CDR2 ANQGSEA. The CDR3 DNA sequence: TGCAGCGCAGGGGATGTAACCGGGGAGCTGTTTTTT. Translated: CSAGDVTGELFF.

CDR3 region: CASSDGRGMNTEAFF. The CDR3 region has the DNA TGTGCCAGCAGCGATGGCAGGGGGATGAACACTGAAGCTTTCTTT. The chain couples TRBV5-6 to TRBJ1-1; 7 nucleotides match TRBD1. Germline trimming cut 4 bases from V and 0 bases from J; bases unmatched to any gene: 6. The CDR3 covers 15 residues. CDR1 and CDR2 from the germline V gene are SGHDT and YYEEEE.

In this sample, this clone turned up a few times. The J gene is TRBJ2-7, the V gene TRBV7-6; the D gene is possibly TRBD1 (6 bases). The ends were cut back, 2 bases at V and 7 bases at J, with 9 bases in the middle. CDR1 is SGHVS and CDR2 is FNYEAQ in the germline V gene. CDR3 size: 12 residues. CDR3 DNA sequence: TGTGCCAGCAGCTTACCCCAGGGGGAGCAGTACTTC. This encodes CASSLPQGEQYF.

This clone was seen a few times. V gene TRBV28 combines with J gene TRBJ1-1; D might be TRBD1 (5 bases). V was shortened by 6 bases and J by 0 bases, with 20 bases between the two germline ends. The CDR3 runs 17 residues. CDR1 and CDR2 (germline): MDHEN, SYDVKM. The CDR3 spells CASSQWGGPGLNTEAFF. CDR3 sequence (DNA): TGTGCCAGCAGCCAATGGGGGGGACCGGGATTGAACACTGAAGCTTTCTTT.

This chain links TRBV30 with TRBJ2-3; 7 bases map to TRBD2. Germline V gene data show CDR1 as GTSNPN and CDR2 as SVGIG (reference sequence). With 4 bases clipped from V and 1 base from J, the junction kept 2 bases outside the gene matches. CDR3 length: 13 amino acids. The CDR3 DNA is TGTGCCTGGACTAGCGGAGGCACAGATACGCAGTATTTT. Translation gives CAWTSGGTDTQYF.